The 30 T cell receptor beta chains below were found in one sample sequenced in a study of CD8+CD57+ T cells in acquired aplastic anemia. Only patients with CD8+CD57+ cell expansion on flow cytometry were chosen for sequencing. Genomic DNA acted as the template from which TCR beta VDJ combination and CDR3 sequence profiling were carried out. Each CDR3 protein is one row after TCRdb ran MiXCR on the reads. Here the sample spans approximately 180,000 distinct CDR3 sequences, less than 50% being singletons. Sequencing input: sorted CD4+, CD8+, or CD8+CD57+ T cells (not recorded which) from PBMCs. These receptors were taken from a human donor with aplastic anemia.

This clonotype was counted many times. The V and J genes are TRBV2 and TRBJ2-3; tentatively, D is TRBD2 (5 bases). The CDR3 is 13 residues long. Deletions cut 4 bases from V and 7 bases from J, with 12 bases between. Germline CDR1 SNHLY, CDR2 FYNNEI. The CDR3 sequence: CASSGAESYTQYF. The CDR3 region has the DNA TGTGCCAGCAGTGGAGCGGAATCTTATACGCAGTATTTT.

Many counts were recorded for this clonotype. This chain links TRBV9 with TRBJ2-1; the match to TRBD2 covers 7 bases. Germline CDR1 SGDLS, CDR2 YYNGEE. The V and J ends lost 4 bases and 12 bases, in that order; junction bases with no gene match: 10. The CDR3 covers 13 residues. CDR3 region: CASSPLGGWGQFF. CDR3 nucleotides: TGTGCCAGCAGCCCCCTGGGGGGGTGGGGGCAGTTCTTC.

About this clonotype itself: An end of the junction differs from the germline gene, which may be a read error. This chain uses TRBV12-3 or TRBV12-4 with TRBJ2-6; either TRBD1 or TRBD2 may supply D (5 bases each). The CDR3 has 15 amino acids. CDR3 region: CASSPGLAGADVLTF. The CDR3 DNA sequence: TGTGCCAGCAGTCCTGGACTGGCTGGGGCCGACGTCCTGACTTTC.

V is TRBV5-5 and J is TRBJ1-1; the D is unclear. The CDR3 totals 13 residues. Germline loops: CDR1 SGHKS, CDR2 YYEKEE (reference sequence). Trimming left V 4 bases short and J 5 bases short, with 12 bases between. CDR3 protein: CASSPPLRTEAFF. Written as DNA, the CDR3 is TGTGCCAGCAGCCCCCCTCTGCGTACTGAAGCTTTCTTT.

This chain joins TRBV5-1 and TRBJ1-1, with D tentatively TRBD1 (5 bases). CDR1 and CDR2 from the germline V gene are SGHRS and YFSETQ. The ends were cut back, 0 bases at V and 6 bases at J, with 12 bases in the middle. CDR3 length: 14 residues. CDR3 protein: CASSLEGEGAEAFF. CDR3 DNA: TGCGCCAGCAGCTTGGAAGGGGAGGGTGCTGAAGCTTTCTTT.

The rearrangement uses TRBV10-3 and TRBJ2-7; 10 nucleotides agree with TRBD2. CDR3 size: 17 residues. The germline CDR1 and CDR2 sequences are ENHRY and SYGVKD. The V segment lost 3 bases and the J segment 1 base; nucleotides outside the gene matches: 9. CDR3 residues: CAISDPGGTSASYEQYF. CDR3 in DNA: TGTGCCATCAGTGATCCCGGGGGGACTAGCGCATCCTACGAGCAGTACTTC.

This clonotype has a count of ten or more. The gene calls are TRBV20-1 and TRBJ2-7; D is uncertain. The V gene's germline CDR1 is DFQATT and CDR2 SNEGSKA (reference sequence). Between the trimmed V and J ends, which lost 4 bases and 2 bases, there was a span of 12 bases. The length of the CDR3 is 13 residues. The chain's CDR3 is CSANNLGPYEQYF. The CDR3 bases are TGCAGTGCTAACAACCTAGGACCCTACGAGCAGTACTTC.

The V and J genes are TRBV2 and TRBJ2-7; 8 bases fit TRBD2. The CDR3 sequence is 13 residues long. Germline CDR1 is SNHLY and CDR2 is FYNNEI. V lost 8 bases, J lost 6 bases, and 9 bases stayed unmatched. The CDR3 nucleotides read TGTGCCAGCCTGGCTGGACTAGCCTTCGAGCAGTACTTC. It specifies CASLAGLAFEQYF.

This clonotype was seen a handful of times. The chain has TRBV2 and TRBJ1-2; D gene ambiguous. Trimming pared 2 bases from V and 8 bases from J, leaving 12 bases between. Germline CDR1 SNHLY, CDR2 FYNNEI. This CDR3 contains 13 residues. The CDR3 DNA reads TGTGCCAGCAGTGAAACCCCCCGGGGAGGCTACACCTTC. Translation: CASSETPRGGYTF.

Judged by abundance, this clonotype is medium-sized (0.01 to 0.1%). The CDR3 here is CATGSTRTGGRTEAFF. In nucleotides, the CDR3 is TGTGCCACCGGATCCACGCGGACAGGGGGGCGAACTGAAGCTTTCTTT. J is TRBJ1-1 and V is TRBV15; 10 nucleotides agree with TRBD1. The CDR3 has 16 residues. The germline V gene has CDR1 LNHNV and CDR2 YYDKDF (reference sequence). The trim removed 8 bases at V and 5 bases at J, leaving 14 bases unmatched.

This clonotype was detected many times. J is TRBJ2-3 and V is TRBV7-2, with 16 nucleotides matching TRBD2. The V gene's germline CDR1 is SGHTA and CDR2 FQGNSA. After removal of 3 bases from V and 2 bases from J, the junction contained 2 bases not matched to a gene. CDR3 length equals 17 residues. CDR3 nucleotide sequence: TGTGCCAGCAGCTTGGGACTAGCGGGAGGGACCACAGATACGCAGTATTTT. This codes for CASSLGLAGGTTDTQYF.

The CDR3 DNA reads TGTGCCAGCAGCCGATCCCTCGGGCAGGCAAATGAGCAGTTCTTC. Its protein product is CASSRSLGQANEQFF. The V gene is TRBV2, the J gene TRBJ2-1, with D hard to call. Per germline, CDR1 SNHLY and CDR2 FYNNEI. There are 15 residues in the CDR3. Between the trimmed V and J ends, which lost 6 bases and 7 bases, there was a span of 19 bases.

This clonotype was detected many times. The CDR3 DNA follows: TGTGCCAGCACACCTAGCGCGAACACCGGGGAGCTGTTTTTT. Protein: CASTPSANTGELFF. The V gene is TRBV6-4, the J gene TRBJ2-2; TRBD2 might be the D (6 bases). From germline, CDR1 is MRHNA and CDR2 SNTAGT. V gave up 7 bases and J gave up 0 bases, with 9 bases separating them. CDR3 size: 14 residues.

As to this clonotype: The germline gene is not matched at one end of the junction; a read error may be the cause. The chain recombines TRBV11-2 with TRBJ2-1; the match to TRBD2 covers 12 bases. CDR1 is SGHAT, CDR2 FQNNGV, per germline. CDR3 length: 14 amino acids. In DNA, the CDR3 is TGTGCCAGCAGCCTCGGACTAGCGGGGACCCGGCAGCTCTTC. The encoded protein is CASSLGLAGTRQLF.

In this sample, this clonotype turned up a few times. A read error may explain this, as a much larger clone is one base away. V is TRBV4-3 and J is TRBJ2-7, with a tentative D call TRBD2 (6 bases). The CDR3 sequence is 13 residues long. Per the germline V gene, CDR1 is LGHNA and CDR2 is YSLEER. CDR3 amino acids: CASGQEFGGEQYF. CDR3 nucleotide sequence: TGCGCCAGCGGCCAGGAGTTCGGGGGCGAGCAGTACTTC.

The genes are TRBV29-1 and TRBJ1-1; unclear D gene. The CDR3 runs 15 residues. V lost 3 bases, J lost 4 bases, and 18 bases lay in between. From germline, CDR1 is SQVTM and CDR2 ANQGSEA. The CDR3 region has the DNA TGCAGCGTTGATCCTCCTATTGGGGAGATCACTGAAGCTTTCTTT. It codes for CSVDPPIGEITEAFF.

The chain links TRBV29-1 to TRBJ2-3; tentative D call: TRBD2 (6 bases). Between the trimmed V and J ends, which lost 3 bases and 5 bases, there was a span of 18 bases. Germline V gene lookup returns CDR1 SQVTM and CDR2 ANQGSEA. CDR3 length: 15 residues. The CDR3 spells CSVEDGLALRDTQYF. The CDR3 DNA sequence: TGCAGCGTTGAGGACGGGCTAGCGTTGAGAGATACGCAGTATTTT.

This clonotype was observed at least ten times. This rearrangement joins TRBV12-3 or TRBV12-4 to TRBJ1-2; D is uncertain. CDR3 size: 11 residues. Trimming took 5 bases from V and 10 from J, leaving 11 bases between them. CDR3 amino acids: CASSAGSNYTF. DNA of the CDR3: TGTGCCAGCAGTGCCGGGAGCAACTACACCTTC.

The table lists this clonotype with many counts. V is TRBV5-4 and J is TRBJ2-7; D is unresolved. Germline-derived CDR1 and CDR2 are SGHNT and YYREEE (reference sequence). The CDR3 runs to 12 residues. V was trimmed by 0 bases and J by 2 bases, leaving 3 bases between them. The CDR3 DNA sequence: TGTGCCAGCAGCTTGGATGCCTACGAGCAGTACTTC. This gives the protein CASSLDAYEQYF.

The V gene is TRBV18, the J gene TRBJ1-1, with D possibly being TRBD1 (5 bases). Germline V gives CDR1 KGHSH, CDR2 LQKENI. This CDR3 is 13 amino acids long. Trimming pared 2 bases from V and 9 bases from J, leaving 13 bases between. This chain's CDR3 is CASSPSGEGKAFF. The DNA of the CDR3 is TGTGCCAGCTCACCATCTGGAGAGGGGAAAGCTTTCTTT. Variable domain in full (rest from reference TRBV18 and TRBJ1-1): NAGVMQNPRHLVRRRGQEARLRCSPMKGHSHVYWYRQLPEEGLKFMVYLQKENIIDESGMPKERFSAEFPKEGPSILRIQQVVRGDSAAYFCASSPSGEGKAFFGQGTRLTVV.

Ten or more counts support this clonotype. This sequence joins TRBV20-1 and TRBJ1-5, with 9 nucleotides matching TRBD1. Per germline, CDR1 DFQATT and CDR2 SNEGSKA (reference sequence). The CDR3 length is 14 residues. The V segment lost 6 bases and the J segment 4 bases; nucleotides outside the gene matches: 7. In DNA, the CDR3 is TGCAGTGCGCGCCGGGACAGGGAGAATCAGCCCCAGCATTTT. Amino acids: CSARRDRENQPQHF.

The gene calls are TRBV7-2 and TRBJ2-5, with 7 bases matching TRBD1. Germline lookup yields CDR1 SGHTA and CDR2 FQGNSA. There are 14 residues in the CDR3. V was pared by 1 base and J by 7 bases, with 6 bases of the junction left unmatched. DNA of the CDR3: TGTGCCAGCAGCTTAGGAAGGACAGGAAGGACCCAGTACTTC. It codes for CASSLGRTGRTQYF.

This clonotype has at least ten counts. The gene calls are TRBV6-2 or TRBV6-3 and TRBJ1-5; no reliable D call. The CDR3 has 13 residues. Germline V gives CDR1 MNHEY, CDR2 SVGEGT. The V end was cut by 10 bases, the J end by 0 bases, with 10 bases between. The CDR3 DNA follows: TGTGCCATCCGGGAACATAGCAATCAGCCCCAGCATTTT. Protein sequence: CAIREHSNQPQHF.

The chain joins TRBV29-1 to TRBJ2-7; 8 positions agree with TRBD2. This CDR3 has 15 residues. CDR1 and CDR2 (germline): SQVTM, ANQGSEA. Unmatched junction bases numbered 13, after V lost 4 bases and J lost 5 bases. The CDR3: CSVGGSVLAVHEQYF. In nucleotides, the CDR3 is TGCAGCGTTGGAGGGTCGGTACTAGCGGTCCACGAGCAGTACTTC.

The chain carries TRBV4-3 and TRBJ2-7, with D possibly matching TRBD1 (5 bases). The CDR3 contains 15 residues. Germline loops: CDR1 LGHNA, CDR2 YSLEER. Trimming took off 1 base at V and 6 bases at J, with 16 bases between the two ends. The CDR3 here is CASSQVPAGWSEQYF. The DNA of the CDR3 is TGCGCCAGCAGCCAAGTCCCGGCAGGGTGGAGCGAGCAGTACTTC.

The rearrangement uses TRBV29-1 and TRBJ2-3; D uncertain. This CDR3 spans 13 amino acids. V lost 3 bases and J 0 bases, leaving 7 bases between the germline ends. The V gene's germline CDR1 is SQVTM and CDR2 ANQGSEA. CDR3 region: CSVDQRSTDTQYF. As DNA, the CDR3 is TGCAGCGTTGATCAGAGAAGCACAGATACGCAGTATTTT.

The chain recombines TRBV11-2 with TRBJ2-1, with TRBD1 identical over 11 bases. V lost 5 bases and J lost 3; bases outside the gene matches: 6. The CDR3 extends over 16 amino acids. Germline V gene lookup returns CDR1 SGHAT and CDR2 FQNNGV. The CDR3 DNA sequence: TGTGCCAGCAGCCTTACCGGGACAGGGGGCTACAATGAGCAGTTCTTC. This encodes CASSLTGTGGYNEQFF.

The V and J genes are TRBV19 and TRBJ1-1; D is undetermined. V dropped 3 bases and J dropped 0 bases, with 11 bases sitting between them. The CDR3 runs 15 residues. CDR1 and CDR2 (germline): LNHDA, SQIVND (reference sequence). The CDR3 region is CASSMGHSMNTEAFF. Written as DNA, the CDR3 is TGTGCCAGTAGTATGGGTCATTCCATGAACACTGAAGCTTTCTTT.

This rearrangement joins TRBV10-2 to TRBJ1-1, with D unclear. V lost 8 bases to trimming and J lost 0 bases, with 10 bases between them. Per the germline V gene, CDR1 is WSHSY and CDR2 is SAAADI. This CDR3 comprises 13 residues. The CDR3 DNA reads TGCGCCAGCCTTGAGCAGATGAACACTGAAGCTTTCTTT. Residues: CASLEQMNTEAFF.

The genes are TRBV7-2 and TRBJ1-4; the D is unclear. Germline V CDR1 and CDR2: SGHTA, FQGNSA. This CDR3 contains 12 residues. Trimming took off 4 bases at V and 8 bases at J, with 8 bases between the two ends. The chain's CDR3 is CASSSTREKLFF. CDR3 nucleotides: TGTGCCAGCAGCTCAACTCGGGAAAAACTGTTTTTT.